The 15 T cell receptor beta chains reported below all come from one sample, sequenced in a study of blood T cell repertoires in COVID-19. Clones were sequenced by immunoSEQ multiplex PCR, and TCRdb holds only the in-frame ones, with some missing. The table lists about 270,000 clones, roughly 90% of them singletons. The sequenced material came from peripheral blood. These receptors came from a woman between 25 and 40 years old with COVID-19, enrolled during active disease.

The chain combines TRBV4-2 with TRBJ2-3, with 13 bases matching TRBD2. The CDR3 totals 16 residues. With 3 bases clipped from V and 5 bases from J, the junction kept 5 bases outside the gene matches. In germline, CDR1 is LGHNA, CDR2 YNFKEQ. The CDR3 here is CASSQRTSGGGDTQYF. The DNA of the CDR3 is TGTGCCAGCAGCCAGAGGACTAGCGGGGGTGGAGATACGCAGTATTTT.

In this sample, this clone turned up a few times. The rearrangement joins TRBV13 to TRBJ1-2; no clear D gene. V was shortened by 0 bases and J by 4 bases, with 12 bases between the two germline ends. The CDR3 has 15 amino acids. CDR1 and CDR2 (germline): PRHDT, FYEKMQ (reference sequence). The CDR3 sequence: CASSLGRHISYGYTF. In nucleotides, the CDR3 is TGTGCCAGCAGCTTAGGCCGACACATCTCCTATGGCTACACCTTC.

The CDR3 sequence: CASSSGNTIYF. CDR3 in DNA: TGTGCCAGCAGCTCGGGAAACACCATATATTTT. This chain connects TRBV11-3 to TRBJ1-3; no clear D gene. Germline values: CDR1 SGHNT, CDR2 YENEEA. The length of the CDR3 is 11 residues. Trimming took off 4 bases at V and 4 bases at J, with 2 bases between the two ends.

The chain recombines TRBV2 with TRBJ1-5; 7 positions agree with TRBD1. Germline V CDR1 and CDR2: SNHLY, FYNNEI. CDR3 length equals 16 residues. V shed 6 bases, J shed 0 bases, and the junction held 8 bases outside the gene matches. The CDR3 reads CASRGTASYSNQPQHF. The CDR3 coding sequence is TGTGCCAGCAGGGGGACAGCCTCTTATAGCAATCAGCCCCAGCATTTT.

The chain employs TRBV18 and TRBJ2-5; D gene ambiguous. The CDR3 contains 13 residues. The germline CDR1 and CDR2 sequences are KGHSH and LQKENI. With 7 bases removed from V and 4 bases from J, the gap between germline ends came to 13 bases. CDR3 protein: CASLPTYGETQYF. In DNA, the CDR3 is TGTGCCAGCTTACCTACCTACGGAGAGACCCAGTACTTC.

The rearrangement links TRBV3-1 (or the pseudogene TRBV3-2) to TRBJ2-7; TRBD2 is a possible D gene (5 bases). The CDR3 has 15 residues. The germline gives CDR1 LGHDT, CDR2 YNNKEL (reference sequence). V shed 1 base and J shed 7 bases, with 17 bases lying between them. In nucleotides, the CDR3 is TGTGCCAGCAGCCAAGCCCCGGTGGGGAGCGGTGAGCAGTACTTC. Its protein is CASSQAPVGSGEQYF.

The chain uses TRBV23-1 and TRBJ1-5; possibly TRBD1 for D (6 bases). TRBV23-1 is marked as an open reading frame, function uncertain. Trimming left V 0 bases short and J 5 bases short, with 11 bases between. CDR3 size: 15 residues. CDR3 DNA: TGCGCCAGCAGTCAATCGCCAGGGGTGTATCAGCCCCAGCATTTT. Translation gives CASSQSPGVYQPQHF.

CDR3 bases: TGTGCCAGCAGCTGGGGGCGGGGGGTAATAGGAGAGACCCAGTACTTC. Residues: CASSWGRGVIGETQYF. The chain combines TRBV7-8 with TRBJ2-5; TRBD2 matches 8 bases. The CDR3 extends over 16 amino acids. Germline trimming cut 4 bases from V and 4 bases from J; bases unmatched to any gene: 11. Germline loops: CDR1 SGHVS, CDR2 FQNEAQ.

CDR3 protein: CASSFQGGSPTEAFF. The DNA for the CDR3 is TGTGCCAGCAGCTTTCAAGGGGGCAGCCCCACTGAAGCTTTCTTT. The V and J genes are TRBV5-4 and TRBJ1-1, with 7 positions matching TRBD1. The CDR3 consists of 15 residues. The ends lost 2 bases at V and 4 bases at J; junction bases unmatched: 8. Germline lookup yields CDR1 SGHNT and CDR2 YYREEE (reference sequence). The whole variable domain, filled in from reference TRBV5-4 and TRBJ1-1, reads ETGVTQSPTHLIKTRGQQVTLRCSSQSGHNTVSWYQQALGQGPQFIFQYYREEENGRGNFPPRFSGLQFPNYSSELNVNALELDDSALYLCASSFQGGSPTEAFFGQGTRLTVV.

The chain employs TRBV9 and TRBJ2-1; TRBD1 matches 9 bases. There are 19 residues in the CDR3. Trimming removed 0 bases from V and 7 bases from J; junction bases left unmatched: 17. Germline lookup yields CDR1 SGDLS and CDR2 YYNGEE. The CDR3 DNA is TGTGCCAGCAGCGTAGGGGACAGGGTTTGGGATTGGGTTCGGAATGAGCAGTTCTTC. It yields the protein CASSVGDRVWDWVRNEQFF.

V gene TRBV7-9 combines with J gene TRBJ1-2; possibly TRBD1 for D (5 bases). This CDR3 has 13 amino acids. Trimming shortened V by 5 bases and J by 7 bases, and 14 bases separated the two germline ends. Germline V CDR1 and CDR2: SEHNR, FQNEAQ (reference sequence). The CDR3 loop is CASSLVGRGGYTF. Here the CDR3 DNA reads TGTGCCAGCAGCCTTGTGGGGCGGGGTGGCTACACCTTC.

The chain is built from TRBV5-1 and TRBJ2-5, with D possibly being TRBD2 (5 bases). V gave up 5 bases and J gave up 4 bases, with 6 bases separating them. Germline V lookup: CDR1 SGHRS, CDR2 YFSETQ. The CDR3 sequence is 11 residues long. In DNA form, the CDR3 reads TGCGCCAGCAGGGAGGCAGAGACCCAGTACTTC. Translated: CASREAETQYF. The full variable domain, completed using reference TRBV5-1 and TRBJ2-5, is KAGVTQTPRYLIKTRGQQVTLSCSPISGHRSVSWYQQTPGQGLQFLFEYFSETQRNKGNFPGRFSGRQFSNSRSEMNVSTLELGDSALYLCASREAETQYFGPGTRLLVL.

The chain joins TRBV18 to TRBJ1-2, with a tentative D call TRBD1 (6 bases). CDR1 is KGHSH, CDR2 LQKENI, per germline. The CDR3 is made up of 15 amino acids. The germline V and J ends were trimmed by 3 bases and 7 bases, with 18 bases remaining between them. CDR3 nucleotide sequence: TGTGCCAGCTCACCCCCATACGAGGGGGTAGGTGGCTACACCTTC. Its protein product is CASSPPYEGVGGYTF.

CDR3 DNA sequence: TGTGCCAGCAGCTTAGGGACTAGCGGCACAGATACGCAGTATTTT. Protein product: CASSLGTSGTDTQYF. This rearrangement joins TRBV7-9 to TRBJ2-3; 9 bases map to TRBD2. From germline, CDR1 is SEHNR and CDR2 FQNEAQ (reference sequence). V lost 1 base, J lost 1 base, and 0 bases stayed unmatched. This CDR3 has 15 amino acids. The full variable domain, in which reference TRBV7-9 and TRBJ2-3 provide the parts outside the CDR3, is DTGVSQNPRHKITKRGQNVTFRCDPISEHNRLYWYRQTLGQGPEFLTYFQNEAQLEKSRLLSDRFSAERPKGSFSTLEIQRTEQGDSAMYLCASSLGTSGTDTQYFGPGTRLTVL.

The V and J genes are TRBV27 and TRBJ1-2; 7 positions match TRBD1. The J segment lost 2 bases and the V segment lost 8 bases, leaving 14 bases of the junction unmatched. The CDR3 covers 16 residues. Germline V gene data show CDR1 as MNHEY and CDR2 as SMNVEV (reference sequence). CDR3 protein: CASCREGAGGNYGYTF. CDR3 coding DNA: TGTGCCAGCTGTCGCGAGGGGGCAGGAGGGAACTATGGCTACACCTTC.